Listed below are T cell receptor beta chains from one sample, sequenced in a study of cytomegalovirus exposure and HLA in healthy donors. Only in-frame clones appear in the TCRdb table, and some are missing; sequencing was by immunoSEQ multiplex PCR. Found here are 150,000 to 200,000 clones, approximately 67% of them singletons; the top ten hold less than 3%. The sequencing input was PBMCs. Source of these receptors: a man aged 40-50 years in good health and CMV-seronegative. The conserved cysteine and the conserved F or W are not part of the CDR3 here. D genes are given only for firm matches. For some rows the clone size is stated as once, few or many, or as a class when expanded; others skip it.

v_gene	d_gene	abundance	j_gene	CDR3aa
TRBV4-2	TRBD2	once	TRBJ2-7	ASSQLAGLRYEQY
TRBV4-1	-	-	TRBJ2-7	ASSNSDEQY
TRBV25-1	TRBD2	-	TRBJ2-5	ASGRSGVQETQY
TRBV18	TRBD1	-	TRBJ1-1	ASSPSWDRVAF
TRBV7-8	-	-	TRBJ1-3	ASSSERNTIY
TRBV19	-	-	TRBJ1-2	ASSLFGDDRTSHLGYT
TRBV6-5	-	-	TRBJ1-2	ASSYEMAYGYT
TRBV9	TRBD2	-	TRBJ2-1	ASSQTSADYNEQF
TRBV7-2	-	-	TRBJ1-1	ASSFYGSNTEAF
TRBV7-9	-	-	TRBJ2-7	ASSPYPTYEQY
TRBV29-1	TRBD1	-	TRBJ1-2	SVGQENYGYT
TRBV29-1	-	-	TRBJ2-3	SVEDTGLDTQY
TRBV4-3	-	-	TRBJ1-2	ASSQDTGVRYT
TRBV28	-	-	TRBJ2-5	ASSPGTTETQY
TRBV6-6	TRBD1	-	TRBJ1-5	ASSKGQGSQPQH
TRBV6-6	-	few	TRBJ1-2	ASSYVGGPNYGYT
TRBV4-3	-	-	TRBJ2-5	ASSQDPEGAGQNKETQY
TRBV4-3	-	few	TRBJ1-4	ASSQEQNEKLF
TRBV18	-	-	TRBJ2-7	ASSPGQPGIYEQY
TRBV19	-	-	TRBJ1-1	ASTTPGKRTEAF
TRBV7-3	TRBD2	-	TRBJ2-1	ASSFSGSQSNEQF
TRBV11-2	TRBD1	-	TRBJ1-4	ASSTGQGMTNEKLF
TRBV7-2	TRBD1	-	TRBJ2-7	ASSFRGRSNEQY
TRBV18	TRBD1	-	TRBJ2-7	ASSPRGQAYEQY
TRBV28	-	-	TRBJ1-2	ASSPPRENYGYT
TRBV10-3	TRBD1	-	TRBJ1-2	AISRTGNYGYT